Listed here is a single T cell receptor (beta chain). Trimming stripped 6 bases from V and 2 bases from J, with 9 bases between. This CDR3 spans 13 amino acids. The germline gives CDR1 MDHEN, CDR2 SYDVKM. This record comes from a study of blood T cell repertoires in COVID-19. Study information: Sources were T cells, B-cell-depleted T cells, or PBMCs; the material itself was cDNA or gDNA.

As processed by the authors: By means of reference gene primer amplification, nucleated cell counts were estimated. The table came from immunoSEQ multiplex PCR; TCRdb's copy has only in-frame clones and leaves some out. The V and J calls and clone size come from that table; D and trimming were worked out from the DNA. The sample records 110,000 or so clones, 75% to 90% being singletons. Sequenced: peripheral blood. This clonotype was obtained from a human donor in a cohort sampled during active COVID-19. V and J are TRBV28 and TRBJ2-3, with D possibly matching TRBD1 (5 bases). CDR3 sequence: CASRRGSTDTQYF. The DNA for the CDR3 is TGTGCCAGCAGAAGGGGCTCCACAGATACGCAGTATTTT.